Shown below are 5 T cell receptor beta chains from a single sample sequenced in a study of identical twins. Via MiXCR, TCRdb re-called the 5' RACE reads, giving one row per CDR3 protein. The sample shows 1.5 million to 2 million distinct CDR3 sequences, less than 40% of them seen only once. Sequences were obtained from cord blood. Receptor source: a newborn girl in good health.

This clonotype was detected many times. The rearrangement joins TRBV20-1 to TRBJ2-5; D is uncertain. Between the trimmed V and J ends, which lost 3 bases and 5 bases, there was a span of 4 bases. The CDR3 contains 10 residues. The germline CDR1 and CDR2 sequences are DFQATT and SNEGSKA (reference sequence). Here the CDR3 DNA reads TGCAGTGCTAGGTCCGAGACCCAGTACTTC. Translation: CSARSETQYF.

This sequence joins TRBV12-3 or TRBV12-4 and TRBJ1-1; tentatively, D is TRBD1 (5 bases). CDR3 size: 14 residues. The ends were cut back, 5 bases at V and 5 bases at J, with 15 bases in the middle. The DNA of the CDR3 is TGTGCCAGCAGTAGGGACGGTTCGGGGACTGAAGCTTTCTTT. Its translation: CASSRDGSGTEAFF.

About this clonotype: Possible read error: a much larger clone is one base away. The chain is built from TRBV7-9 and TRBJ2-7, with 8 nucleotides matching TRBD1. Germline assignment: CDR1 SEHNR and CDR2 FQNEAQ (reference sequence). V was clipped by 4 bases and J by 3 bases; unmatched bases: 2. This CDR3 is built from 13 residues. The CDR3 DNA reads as TGTGCCAGCAGCTCGGACAGGGTCTACGAGCAGTACTTC. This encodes CASSSDRVYEQYF.

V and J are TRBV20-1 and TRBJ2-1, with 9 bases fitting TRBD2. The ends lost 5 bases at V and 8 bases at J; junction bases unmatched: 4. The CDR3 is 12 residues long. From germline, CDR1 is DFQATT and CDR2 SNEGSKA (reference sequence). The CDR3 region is CSAGVAGDEQFF. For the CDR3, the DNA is TGCAGTGCTGGGGTAGCGGGAGATGAGCAGTTCTTC.

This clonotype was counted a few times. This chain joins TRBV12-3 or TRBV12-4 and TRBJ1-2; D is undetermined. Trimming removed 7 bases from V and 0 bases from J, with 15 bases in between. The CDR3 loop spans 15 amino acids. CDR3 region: CASNLTLLTNYGYTF. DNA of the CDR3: TGTGCCAGCAACCTTACGTTACTGACTAACTATGGCTACACCTTC.